This TCR beta chain was sequenced for a study of cytotoxic CD8 clonotypes in ibrutinib-treated CLL. Looking at the study overall: The cohort had some 10 relapsed/refractory and over 14 treatment-naive patients, 17 to 18 IGHV unmutated. Sequencing produced an average of around 250,000 productive templates and some 100,000 productive rearrangements per sample. Study-level points and caveats: At ibrutinib response, clonality increased, and at progression it declined back toward baseline. Public clonotypes showed up rarely, and on treatment they shrank or held steady.

Of note for this clone: Its antigen is still unknown.

Method: immunoSEQ multiplex PCR; TCRdb's copy keeps in-frame clones and lacks some. This repertoire shows fewer than 45,000 clones, around 70% found once; its top ten account for around a tenth. The specimen was PBMCs, collected at disease progression, from a patient treated with ibrutinib. The TCR originated in a human donor with chronic lymphocytic leukemia.

The CDR3 loop is CASSLSQGSYNEQFF. In DNA, the CDR3 is TGTGCCAGCAGCTTATCACAGGGGTCCTACAATGAGCAGTTCTTC. The chain carries TRBV11-2 and TRBJ2-1; TRBD1 aligns across 7 bases. V shed 2 bases and J 1 base; nucleotides not matched to a gene: 2. The CDR3 has 15 amino acids. CDR1 and CDR2 (germline): SGHAT, FQNNGV.